The subject of this entry is one TCR beta chain. In its sample, this clonotype was seen many times. Its target antigen remains unknown. Base qualities were left out, and no much larger clone turns up one base away. For this chain, trimming is 7 bases at the V end and 8 bases at the J end, and the number of junction bases without a gene match is 10. CDR1 and CDR2, per the germline V gene, are SQVTM and ANQGSEA. Including the terminal cysteine and phenylalanine, the CDR3 comprises 13 residues. Only the CDR3 DNA stays, 39 bases, in frame from base 1. The receptor library was made with RACE. Sequencing used a NextSeq 500. Library preparation attached unique molecular identifiers to individual cDNA molecules for quantitative, reproducible TCR counting. For every blood RNA sample, sequencing covered both the TCR alpha and TCR beta chains. The paper's processing steps were these. Samples had a median of about 90,000 TCRs, with a range from about 23,224 to 690,600. V, J and CDR3 annotation of the TCR reads was carried out using the Decombinator software suite. To make PS versus PT1 abundance plots, every sample was subsampled to the same number of TCRs (28,000). TCRs were defined as expanded if absent before sensitization and observed at least eight times at the 2-week time point. The public reads were reprocessed in TCRdb via fastp at Q25 and MiXCR, keeping in-frame beta chains. Under each unique CDR3 protein, matching rows form one entry showing the most common genes and DNA. The V and J calls, along with clone size, are taken from TCRdb and not from the paper's own processing. The sample records a few hundred thousand distinct CDR3 sequences, around 5.5% of which are singletons. The top ten hold 7% to 10% of the sample.

This record belongs to a study of human T cells and chemical hapten exposure (dated by TCRdb to 2020 to 2023). Regarding the study in general: For sensitization, 2% DPC in acetone was applied to a 2 cm by 2 cm area of upper inner arm skin. Patients additionally received weekly therapeutic DPC doses to the scalp throughout the roughly 25-week study period. Patch tests used Finn chambers with 0.01% DPC on the upper back, scored after 6 days by International Contact Dermatitis Research Group standards. The patient cohort, mostly female, included alopecia areata with under or over 50% scalp involvement, alopecia totalis and alopecia universalis. Libraries were pooled for sequencing, and per-sample TCR yields varied mainly because of small differences in library volumes within the pool. Peripheral blood TCR repertoire changes were tracked in vivo in alopecia patients during primary and secondary sensitization to the hapten diphenylcyclopropenone (DPC). Blood samples were taken from patients before sensitization (week 0) and at 2, 6 and about 24 weeks after DPC sensitization. Approximately 28 alopecia patients gave blood for TCR sequencing at one to four time points (pre-sensitization, 2, 6 and 24 weeks). The study at large found these results: Patch test score was positively correlated with the number of PT1 expanded TCRs, with significance at thresholds 8, 16 and 32 but not at 4. Alopecia, a presumed autoimmune disease, was present in all patients, so the immune response of the patients might differ from that of healthy individuals. DPC sensitization did not change the number of TCRs with a frequency above 1 in 1000, and there was no evidence of changes in global repertoire structure. Repeated subsampling changed both the strength of the expansion versus patch-test correlation and the threshold at which the correlation became significant. Expanded TCRs formed significantly more large CDR3 similarity clusters than pre-sensitization or healthy control sets, consistent with antigen-driven responses.

This specimen's time point label, interpreted: pre-sensitization, week 0. Read against the paper, the sample's treatment or condition label means: therapeutic diphenylcyclopropenone sensitization with weekly scalp DPC. At every patch-test visit, the blood draw took place before the patch test was put on. To be eligible, patients had to be aged 18 to 70, diagnosed with alopecia and judged suitable for DPC therapy, while pregnant patients were excluded. Unfractionated whole blood was collected in Tempus Blood RNA tubes, and total RNA was extracted from that blood. The chain links TRBV29-1 with TRBJ2-4, and 8 junction bases match TRBD1. The sequenced sample was whole blood, obtained in connection with sensitization to the hapten diphenylcyclopropenone (DPC). This TCR came from a young woman with alopecia areata. Some clones in this sample may be carry-over from other donors' samples. Here the CDR3 is given as CSGTTGVADIQYF. The nucleotide sequence is TGCAGCGGCACGACAGGGGTGGCCGACATTCAGTACTTC.